One and the same sample provided the 8 T cell receptor beta chains below, sequenced in a study of CD4 and CD8 cells across lung adenocarcinoma regions. TCRdb called the PCR reads again in MiXCR, with one record for every CDR3 protein. The sample includes 22,000 or so distinct CDR3 sequences, approximately 49% of them seen just once. The specimen sequenced was CD8+ T cells from the center of a lung tumor. These receptors were obtained from a female donor with lung adenocarcinoma. The CD4 and CD8 labels of this study may be unreliable.

The V call is TRBV27, the J call TRBJ2-1; TRBD2 aligns across 11 bases. CDR1 is MNHEY and CDR2 is SMNVEV in the germline V gene (reference sequence). The CDR3 totals 17 residues. V lost 5 bases to trimming and J lost 4 bases; unmatched junction nucleotides: 10. CDR3 sequence: CASSPPSGTSGYNEQFF. DNA of the CDR3: TGTGCCAGCAGTCCCCCCTCCGGGACTAGCGGATACAATGAGCAGTTCTTC.

The rearrangement links TRBV27 to TRBJ2-3, with 8 positions matching TRBD2. Gene TRBJ2-5 matches the end of the DNA better, so the J call may be wrong. In germline, CDR1 is MNHEY, CDR2 SMNVEV (reference sequence). The CDR3 runs 15 residues. The DNA for the CDR3 is TGTGCCAGGGGGCCGGGGGGGCGCGTCACAGATACCCAGTACTTC. Translation gives CARGPGGRVTDTQYF.

As regards this clonotype: Germline is not matched at one junction end, which may reflect a read error. The chain employs TRBV6-1 and TRBJ2-3; D might be TRBD2 (7 bases). CDR3 size: 15 residues. Germline V gene data show CDR1 as MNHNS and CDR2 as SASEGT. The CDR3 region has the DNA TGTGGCAGGGGTGTCGGGGAGGGGGACACAGAGACGCAGTATTTT. Its translation: CGRGVGEGDTETQYF.

The gene calls are TRBV4-1 and TRBJ2-6; no clear D gene. Trimming cost V 4 bases and J 3 bases, with 4 bases left between them. The CDR3 extends over 13 amino acids. From germline, CDR1 is MGHRA and CDR2 YSYEKL. CDR3 nucleotides: TGCGCCAGCAGCCCCGGTGGGGCCAACGTCCTGACTTTC. This sequence encodes CASSPGGANVLTF.

The CDR3 DNA follows: TGTGCCAGCAGCACCCCCCCGACTTATGGCTACACCTTC. Its protein is CASSTPPTYGYTF. This sequence joins TRBV5-4 and TRBJ1-2, with no clear D. The CDR3 loop spans 13 amino acids. Germline V gene data show CDR1 as SGHNT and CDR2 as YYREEE (reference sequence). V lost 4 bases and J lost 5, with 12 bases in between. Together with reference TRBV5-4 and TRBJ1-2, the CDR3 gives the full variable domain: ETGVTQSPTHLIKTRGQQVTLRCSSQSGHNTVSWYQQALGQGPQFIFQYYREEENGRGNFPPRFSGLQFPNYSSELNVNALELDDSALYLCASSTPPTYGYTFGSGTRLTVV.

The chain couples TRBV27 to TRBJ2-2; tentative D call: TRBD2 (5 bases). CDR1 MNHEY and CDR2 SMNVEV come from the germline V gene (reference sequence). The CDR3 runs to 11 residues. V lost 10 bases and J 7 bases, leaving 10 bases between the germline ends. CDR3 in amino acids: CAILAGGELFF. The CDR3 DNA follows: TGTGCCATTCTAGCTGGCGGGGAGCTGTTTTTT.

This clonotype turned up a few times. CDR3 nucleotide sequence: TGCAGTGCTAGACCGAGACATAGCGGGCGGCGGGGCGCGCAAGAGACCCAGTACTTC. It yields the protein CSARPRHSGRRGAQETQYF. V gene TRBV20-1 combines with J gene TRBJ2-5, with 7 bases lining up with TRBD2. The CDR3 sequence is 19 residues long. V dropped 2 bases and J dropped 2; count of bases not matched to a gene: 20. Looked up from germline, CDR1 is DFQATT and CDR2 is SNEGSKA (reference sequence).

The genes are TRBV9 and TRBJ2-5; D perhaps matches TRBD1 (5 bases). With the DNA end fitting TRBJ2-7 better, the J assignment may be wrong. CDR3 length equals 15 residues. CDR1 and CDR2 (germline): SGDLS, YYNGEE. CDR3 amino acids: CASSVGSGKTYEQYF. The CDR3 DNA follows: TGTGCCAGCAGCGTAGGATCAGGGAAGACCTACGAGCAGTACTTC.